These T cell receptor beta chains were read from a single sample in a study of cytomegalovirus exposure and HLA in healthy donors. Clones were read by immunoSEQ multiplex PCR, and TCRdb kept only the in-frame ones, dropping some. The sample contains 90,000 to 130,000 clones, more than 65% of which appear only once. Sequencing used PBMCs. The receptors were gathered from a man aged 25-40 years in good health and CMV-seropositive. Both conserved end residues are part of each CDR3. D genes are given only for firm matches. Size values are once, few and many counts, or a class for expanded clones, and some rows have none.

. TRBJ1-2 TRBD1 TRBV7-9 TGTGCCAGCAGCGTCCCCGGGACAGGAGAGGGCTACACCTTC CASSVPGTGEGYTF
few TRBJ1-2 TRBD1 TRBV4-3 TGCGCCAGCAGCCAAGGGGGACAGGGTCCCAACTATGGCTACACCTTC CASSQGGQGPNYGYTF
once TRBJ2-7 TRBD2 TRBV11-1 TGTGCCAGCAGCTATAGCGGGGGCGCCTACGAGCAGTACTTC CASSYSGGAYEQYF
. TRBJ1-5 . TRBV6-6 TGTGCCAGCAGCTACCCCGGGGAGCAGCCCCAGCATTTT CASSYPGEQPQHF
. TRBJ2-7 . TRBV6-1 TGTGCCAGCAGTCAGGGGGGCGAGCAGTACTTC CASSQGGEQYF
. TRBJ2-2 . TRBV9 TGTGCCAGCAGCGTAGGGAACAGAAACACCGGGGAGCTGTTTTTT CASSVGNRNTGELFF
once TRBJ2-5 . TRBV7-2 TGTGCCAGCAGCTTAAGACAGCAAGAGACCCAGTACTTC CASSLRQQETQYF
. TRBJ1-1 . TRBV29-1 TGCAGCGTTGTGGAGGGTATGAACACTGAAGCTTTCTTT CSVVEGMNTEAFF
. TRBJ1-5 . TRBV19 TGTGCCAGTAGTATCCACAGGGTCTCAAGCAATCAGCCCCAGCATTTT CASSIHRVSSNQPQHF
. TRBJ2-6 . TRBV5-1 TGCGCCACGAAAGGGGGTAGCTCTGGGGCCAACGTCCTGACTTTC CATKGGSSGANVLTF
once TRBJ1-1 . TRBV30 TGTGCCTGGGTAATAACAGGCGGCCTGGCAGCTTTCTTT CAWVITGGLAAFF
. TRBJ1-5 TRBD1 TRBV28 TGTGCCATCAAAAACCGGGACAGGGAAGGTCAGCCCCAGCATTTT CAIKNRDREGQPQHF
. TRBJ2-7 . TRBV19 TGTGCCAGTAGTATAGCACCGAGCTTCTACGAGCAGTACTTC CASSIAPSFYEQYF
. TRBJ1-4 . TRBV4-1 TGCGCCAGCAGTCCGGGACTTAAGTTAGAAAAACTGTTTTTT CASSPGLKLEKLFF
. TRBJ2-1 TRBD2 TRBV5-1 TGCGCCAGCAGCGCGGGGGGTCTTTCCGATGAGCAGTTCTTC CASSAGGLSDEQFF
. TRBJ1-3 . TRBV7-9 TGTGCCAGCAGCCAGATCTCTGGAAACACCATATATTTT CASSQISGNTIYF
. TRBJ2-4 TRBD2 TRBV2 TGTGCCGCAGCGGGAAGGGAGTCGAAAGCCAAAAACAGTCAGTACTTC CAAAGRESKAKNSQYF
. TRBJ2-2 . TRBV7-9 TGTGCCAGCAGCCCCGGCGGGCTCCCCGGGGAGCTGTTTTTT CASSPGGLPGELFF
. TRBJ2-1 TRBD2 TRBV27 TGTGCCGCCCAAGGGAGCGGGGATACCGATGAGCAGTTCTTC CAAQGSGDTDEQFF
. TRBJ2-1 . TRBV7-6 TGTGCCAGCAGCTTACCCGGCGGGTCCTCCTACAATGAGCAGTTCTTC CASSLPGGSSYNEQFF
once TRBJ2-7 TRBD1 TRBV18 TGTGCCAGCTCACCCGGGACAGGGCGCGAGCAGTACTTC CASSPGTGREQYF
. TRBJ1-2 TRBD1 TRBV7-9 TGTGCCAGCAGCCTTGAGGGGGCGTTGGGTGGCTACACCTTC CASSLEGALGGYTF
. TRBJ2-2 . TRBV27 TGTGCCAGCAGTCCCAGGGCAACTGCGAACACCGGGGAGCTGTTTTTT CASSPRATANTGELFF
. TRBJ2-1 . TRBV2 TGTGCCAGCAGTGAAGCGCTCGTGGGGGGGCCCAACAATGAGCAGTTCTTC CASSEALVGGPNNEQFF
. TRBJ2-3 TRBD2 TRBV11-1 TGTGCCAGCAGCCCCGGGACTAGCGGGGGGATAGATACGCAGTATTTT CASSPGTSGGIDTQYF
. TRBJ2-3 . TRBV9 TGTGCCAGCAGCCAAGACCCTCGGACGGAGGGTACGCAGTATTTT CASSQDPRTEGTQYF
. TRBJ1-2 . TRBV9 TGTGCCAGCAGCGTAGAACAGGGCGGCTATGGCTACACCTTC CASSVEQGGYGYTF
. TRBJ2-7 TRBD1 TRBV29-1 TGCAGCGTTGAAGCACGGGACAGGGGTCCCTACGAGCAGTACTTC CSVEARDRGPYEQYF
. TRBJ2-7 TRBD1 TRBV7-8 TGTGCCAGCAGCTTAACCGGGACAGGGCTCTACGAGCAGTACTTC CASSLTGTGLYEQYF
. TRBJ2-7 TRBD1 TRBV7-2 TGTGCCAGCAGCTTAGGACAGGGGGGATACGAGCAGTACTTC CASSLGQGGYEQYF
. TRBJ2-7 . TRBV7-9 TGTGCCAGCAGCTTGAGGTTGGGCGAGCAGTACTTC CASSLRLGEQYF
. TRBJ1-2 . TRBV4-2 TGTGCCAGCAGCCAAGAGCACAGCTATGGCTACACCTTC CASSQEHSYGYTF
. TRBJ2-7 TRBD2 TRBV6-1 TGTGCCAGCAGGGTGACTAGCGGGGGCCCCTACGAGCAGTACTTC CASRVTSGGPYEQYF
. TRBJ1-1 . TRBV5-1 TGCGCCAGCAGCTTTTCAGGGTCTGGGAACACTGAAGCTTTCTTT CASSFSGSGNTEAFF
. TRBJ2-7 . TRBV6-1 TGTGCCAGCAGTGATAAATGGGAGTCCTACGAGCAGTACTTC CASSDKWESYEQYF
. TRBJ2-7 TRBD2 TRBV4-1 TGCGCCAGCAGCCTCGGGGGGGCCAGGAGCTCCTACGAGCAGTACTTC CASSLGGARSSYEQYF
. TRBJ2-7 TRBD2 TRBV5-5 TGTGCCAGCAGCGGTAGCGGGACCTCCTACGAGCAGTACTTC CASSGSGTSYEQYF
once TRBJ1-2 . TRBV9 TGTGCCAGCAGCGGCGGGACGGCAGTGGATGGCTACACCTTC CASSGGTAVDGYTF
. TRBJ1-4 . TRBV6-5 TGTGCCAGCAGTATAGCGCTAACTAATGAAAAACTGTTTTTT CASSIALTNEKLFF
. TRBJ2-4 . TRBV4-3 TGCGCCAGCAGCCAAGATCCCGGACACCTCTATTCCAAAAACATTCAGTACTTC CASSQDPGHLYSKNIQYF
few TRBJ2-7 . TRBV30 TGTGCAGCCCGCAGGGGAGGGAACGAGCAGTACTTC CAARRGGNEQYF